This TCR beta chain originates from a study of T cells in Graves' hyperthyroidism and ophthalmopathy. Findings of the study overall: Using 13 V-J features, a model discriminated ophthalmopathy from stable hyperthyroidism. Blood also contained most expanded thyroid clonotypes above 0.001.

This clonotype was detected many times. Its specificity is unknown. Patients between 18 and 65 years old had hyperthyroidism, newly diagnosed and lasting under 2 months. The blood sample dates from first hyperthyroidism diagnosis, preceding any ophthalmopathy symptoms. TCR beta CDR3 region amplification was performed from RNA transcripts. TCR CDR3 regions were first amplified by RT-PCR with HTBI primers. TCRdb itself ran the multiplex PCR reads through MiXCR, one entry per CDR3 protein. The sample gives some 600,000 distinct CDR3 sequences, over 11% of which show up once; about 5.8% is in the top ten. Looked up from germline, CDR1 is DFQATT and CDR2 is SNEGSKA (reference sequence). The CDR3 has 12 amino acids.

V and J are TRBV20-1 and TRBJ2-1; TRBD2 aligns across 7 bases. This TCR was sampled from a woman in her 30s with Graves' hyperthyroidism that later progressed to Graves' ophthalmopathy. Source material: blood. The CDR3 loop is CSFKRGWNEQFF. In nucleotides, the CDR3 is TGCAGCTTTAAGCGGGGTTGGAATGAGCAGTTCTTC.